The entry below describes one T cell receptor (beta chain). What it binds is unknown. CDR1 and CDR2 (germline): MNHNY, SVGAGI (reference sequence). CDR3 length: 15 residues. The ends lost 6 bases at V and 7 bases at J; junction bases unmatched: 12. These data belong to a study of T cell repertoires in cytomegalovirus infection. Study-wide background: Well-studied HLA-B-restricted CMV epitopes were used in the study alongside recently identified HLA-C-restricted ones. Public signatures in TCR beta pointed to CMV infection and matching HLA type. Study-wide results and limits: The study found HLA-C-restricted CMV-specific TCR beta clonotypes dominating the ex vivo response.

TCRdb re-analysed the reads in MiXCR, keeping a single row per CDR3 protein. This repertoire shows fewer than 1,000,000 distinct CDR3 sequences, around 32% found once; its top ten account for around 15%. The rearrangement uses TRBV6-6 and TRBJ2-1; 7 bases are shared with TRBD2. The receptor comes from a human donor in good health (CMV status not recorded). Some clones in this sample may be carry-over from other donors' samples. The source was cultured CD8+ T cells from PBMCs, collected from culture after CMV antigen stimulation. CDR3 in amino acids: CASRPPGLNRNEQFF. CDR3 coding DNA: TGTGCCAGCAGACCTCCGGGACTAAACCGGAATGAGCAGTTCTTC.